This T cell receptor beta chain was documented in a study of blood T cells in healthy people across ages. Study-wide points: The donors' CMV status was not determined, possibly confounding changes in expanded clonotypes.

In its sample, this clonotype was seen a few times. Its antigen is as yet unknown. The authors extracted at least 6 micrograms of total RNA per sample. Then a second PCR, running about 6 to 12 cycles, was carried out with a sample-barcoded 5' primer and a J-beta primer mix. TCRdb fed the 5' RACE reads into MiXCR, producing one record per CDR3 protein. This sample has roughly 1,700,000 distinct CDR3 sequences, with 28% found just once. CDR3 length: 15 amino acids. Germline V lookup: CDR1 DFQATT, CDR2 SNEGSKA (reference sequence). V shed 0 bases, J shed 8 bases, and the junction held 7 bases outside the gene matches.

The source material was blood. The source of this sequence is a woman aged 25 to 39 in good health. This chain connects TRBV20-1 to TRBJ2-1, with 10 positions matching TRBD2. The CDR3: CSARDPASGGDEQFF. CDR3 DNA: TGCAGTGCTAGAGATCCGGCTAGCGGGGGAGATGAGCAGTTCTTC.